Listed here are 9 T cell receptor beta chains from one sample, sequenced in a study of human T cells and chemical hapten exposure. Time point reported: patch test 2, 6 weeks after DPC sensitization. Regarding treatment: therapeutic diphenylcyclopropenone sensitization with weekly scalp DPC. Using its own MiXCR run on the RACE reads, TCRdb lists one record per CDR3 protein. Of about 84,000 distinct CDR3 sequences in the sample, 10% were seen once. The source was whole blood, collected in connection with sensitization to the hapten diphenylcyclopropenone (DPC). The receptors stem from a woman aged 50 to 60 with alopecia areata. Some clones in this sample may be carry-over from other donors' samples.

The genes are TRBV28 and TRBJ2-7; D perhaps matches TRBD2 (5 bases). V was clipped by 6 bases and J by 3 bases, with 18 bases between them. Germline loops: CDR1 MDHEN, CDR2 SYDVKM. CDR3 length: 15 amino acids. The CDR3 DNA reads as TGTGCCAGCAGCCTTTCGTTGGGGAGACGCTACGAGCAGTACTTC. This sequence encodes CASSLSLGRRYEQYF.

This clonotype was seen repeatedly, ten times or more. CDR3 sequence reads: CSARAGGGQPQHF. The DNA for the CDR3 is TGCAGTGCTAGAGCCGGGGGTGGTCAGCCCCAGCATTTT. This sequence joins TRBV20-1 and TRBJ1-5, with D possibly TRBD1 on 5 matching bases. This CDR3 region has 13 residues. Germline CDR1 reads DFQATT; CDR2 reads SNEGSKA (reference sequence). V lost 1 base and J lost 6, with 10 bases in between.

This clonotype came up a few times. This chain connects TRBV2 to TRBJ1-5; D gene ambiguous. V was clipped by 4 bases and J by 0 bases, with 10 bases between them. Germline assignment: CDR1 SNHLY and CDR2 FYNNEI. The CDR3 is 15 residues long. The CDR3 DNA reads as TGTGCCAGCAGTGTCAGCATCTATAGCAATCAGCCCCAGCATTTT. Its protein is CASSVSIYSNQPQHF. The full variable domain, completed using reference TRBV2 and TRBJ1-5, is EPEVTQTPSHQVTQMGQEVILRCVPISNHLYFYWYRQILGQKVEFLVSFYNNEISEKSEIFDDQFSVERPDGSNFTLKIRSTKLEDSAMYFCASSVSIYSNQPQHFGDGTRLSIL.

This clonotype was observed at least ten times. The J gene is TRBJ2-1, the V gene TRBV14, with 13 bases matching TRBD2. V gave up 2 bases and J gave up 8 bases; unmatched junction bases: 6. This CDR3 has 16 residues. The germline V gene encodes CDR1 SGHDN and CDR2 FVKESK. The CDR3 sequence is CASSQWTSGSGYEQFF. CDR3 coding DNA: TGTGCCAGCAGCCAATGGACTAGCGGGAGTGGTTATGAGCAGTTCTTC.

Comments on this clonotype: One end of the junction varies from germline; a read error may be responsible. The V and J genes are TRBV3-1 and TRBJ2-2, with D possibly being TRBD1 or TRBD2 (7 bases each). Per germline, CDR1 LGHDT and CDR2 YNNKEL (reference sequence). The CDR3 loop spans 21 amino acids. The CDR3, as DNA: TGTGCCAGCAGCCAAGGGTATTCCGGGTGGAGACAGGGAGGGTCGCCCGGAGAGCTGTTTTTT. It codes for CASSQGYSGWRQGGSPGELFF.

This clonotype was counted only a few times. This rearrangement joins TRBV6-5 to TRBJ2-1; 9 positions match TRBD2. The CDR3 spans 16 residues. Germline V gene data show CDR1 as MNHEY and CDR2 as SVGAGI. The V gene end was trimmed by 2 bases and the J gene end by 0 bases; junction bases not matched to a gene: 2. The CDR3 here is CASSYGGRDSYNEQFF. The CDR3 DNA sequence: TGTGCCAGCAGTTACGGCGGGAGGGACTCCTACAATGAGCAGTTCTTC.

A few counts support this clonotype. CDR3 amino acids: CAIKEGSPATQYF. CDR3 in DNA: TGTGCCATCAAAGAGGGGTCCCCCGCCACGCAGTATTTT. The V call is TRBV10-3, the J call TRBJ2-3, with D perhaps TRBD1 or TRBD2 (5 bases each). V was cut by 7 bases and J by 9 bases, with 17 bases left in between. CDR1 ENHRY and CDR2 SYGVKD come from the germline V gene. CDR3 size: 13 residues.

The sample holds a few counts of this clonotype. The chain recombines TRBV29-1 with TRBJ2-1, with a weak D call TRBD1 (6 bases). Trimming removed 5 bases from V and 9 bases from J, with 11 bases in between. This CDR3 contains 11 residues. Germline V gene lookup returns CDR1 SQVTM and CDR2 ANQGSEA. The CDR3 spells CSVKRGSEQFF. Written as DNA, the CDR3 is TGCAGCGTTAAAAGGGGGTCTGAGCAGTTCTTC.

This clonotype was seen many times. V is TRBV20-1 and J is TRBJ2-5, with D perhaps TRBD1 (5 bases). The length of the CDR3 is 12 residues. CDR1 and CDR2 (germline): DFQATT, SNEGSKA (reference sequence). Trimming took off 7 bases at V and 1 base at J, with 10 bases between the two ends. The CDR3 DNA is TGCAGTGTAGGACACCTCCAAGAGACCCAGTACTTC. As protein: CSVGHLQETQYF.